The 17 T cell receptor beta chains in this list originate from one sample, sequenced in a study of blood T cell repertoires in COVID-19. This table comes from immunoSEQ multiplex PCR, and its TCRdb copy is limited to in-frame clones, with some not included. Of some 160,000 clones in the sample, around nine tenths were seen once. Sequenced input: peripheral blood. These receptors all come from a woman between 70 and 85 years old with COVID-19, enrolled during active disease.

The gene calls are TRBV7-2 and TRBJ2-3; the D gene is possibly TRBD2 (5 bases). CDR1 is SGHTA, CDR2 FQGNSA, per germline. V lost 0 bases to trimming and J lost 5 bases, with 12 bases between them. The CDR3 covers 15 residues. The CDR3 DNA sequence: TGTGCCAGCAGCTTAGCGAATCCCGGAGGAGATACGCAGTATTTT. This translates into CASSLANPGGDTQYF.

This clone showed up just a few times. The chain uses TRBV28 and TRBJ1-2; TRBD1 aligns across 7 bases. The V and J ends lost 5 bases and 6 bases, in that order; junction bases with no gene match: 9. Germline lookup yields CDR1 MDHEN and CDR2 SYDVKM. CDR3 length equals 14 residues. The CDR3 DNA is TGTGCCAGCAGTCTCACAGGGGTTATAGATGGCTACACCTTC. Amino acid sequence: CASSLTGVIDGYTF.

The chain links TRBV7-8 to TRBJ1-1; 12 positions agree with TRBD1. The CDR3 loop spans 18 amino acids. The germline V gene has CDR1 SGHVS and CDR2 FQNEAQ. The ends lost 6 bases at V and 4 bases at J; junction bases unmatched: 15. The CDR3 bases are TGTGCCAGCAGGACTTTCCCGGGACAGGGGGCGGGTGGCACTGAAGCTTTCTTT. Translating it yields CASRTFPGQGAGGTEAFF. Using reference TRBV7-8 and TRBJ1-1 for the parts outside the CDR3, the full variable domain is GAGVSQSPRYKVAKRGQDVALRCDPISGHVSLFWYQQALGQGPEFLTYFQNEAQLDKSGLPSDRFFAERPEGSVSTLKIQRTQQEDSAVYLCASRTFPGQGAGGTEAFFGQGTRLTVV.

The CDR3 region has the DNA TGTGCCAGCAGTGGACAGGGGGCTTCTAATGAAAAACTGTTTTTT. As protein: CASSGQGASNEKLFF. J is TRBJ1-4 and V is TRBV2, with TRBD1 matching over 10 bases. Germline CDR1 SNHLY, CDR2 FYNNEI. The CDR3 consists of 15 residues. Trimming removed 4 bases from V and 3 bases from J; junction bases left unmatched: 2.

The rearrangement links TRBV30 to TRBJ1-2, with 7 positions matching TRBD1. The CDR3 sequence is 14 residues long. Trimming took 2 bases from V and 6 from J; bases not matched to a gene: 9. The germline V gene has CDR1 GTSNPN and CDR2 SVGIG (reference sequence). CDR3 DNA: TGTGCCTGGAGTCAGAAGAGGGGGCGGAATGGCTACACCTTC. Translated, it gives CAWSQKRGRNGYTF.

The chain recombines TRBV10-3 with TRBJ2-3; 16 nucleotides agree with TRBD2. The CDR3 loop spans 19 amino acids. The V segment lost 2 bases and the J segment 9 bases; nucleotides outside the gene matches: 14. The germline V gene encodes CDR1 ENHRY and CDR2 SYGVKD. CDR3 DNA: TGTGCCATCAGTGAGCACCTTCCGGGACTAGCGGGGGGGCCATTAACGCAGTATTTT. Translating gives CAISEHLPGLAGGPLTQYF.

The genes are TRBV15 and TRBJ1-5, with 7 bases matching TRBD1. V trimming: 2 bases; J trimming: 7 bases; junction bases outside the gene matches: 8. From germline, CDR1 is LNHNV and CDR2 YYDKDF (reference sequence). The CDR3 loop spans 15 amino acids. CDR3 nucleotide sequence: TGTGCCACCAGCAGAATAGACAGGGCCCACCAGCCCCAGCATTTT. Residues: CATSRIDRAHQPQHF.

The V and J genes are TRBV19 and TRBJ2-3; 9 nucleotides agree with TRBD2. This CDR3 contains 15 residues. V was pared by 4 bases and J by 4 bases, with 6 bases of the junction left unmatched. Germline V CDR1 and CDR2: LNHDA, SQIVND (reference sequence). The CDR3 spells CASSTPGLAADTQYF. The CDR3 nucleotides are TGTGCCAGTAGTACCCCGGGACTAGCCGCAGATACGCAGTATTTT.

This clone was found once. CDR3: CASSQDGGEGTF. The CDR3 DNA is TGTGCCAGCAGCCAAGACGGGGGGGAAGGCACCTTC. The rearrangement links TRBV3-1 (or the pseudogene TRBV3-2) to TRBJ1-2; possible D gene TRBD1, 5 bases. Trimming removed 0 bases at V and 13 bases at J, with 12 bases between. Germline CDR1 is LGHDT and CDR2 is YNNKEL (reference sequence). This CDR3 has 12 residues.

V usage is TRBV3-1 (or the pseudogene TRBV3-2) and J usage is TRBJ1-3; D uncertain. Deletions cut 4 bases from V and 0 bases from J, with 13 bases between. Germline CDR1 LGHDT, CDR2 YNNKEL (reference sequence). This CDR3 region has 16 residues. The CDR3 region has the DNA TGTGCCAGCAGCCGCAGACTTATGCTCTCTGGAAACACCATATATTTT. Translating it yields CASSRRLMLSGNTIYF.

This rearrangement joins TRBV19 to TRBJ1-2, with a weak D call TRBD1 (5 bases). Germline-derived CDR1 and CDR2 are LNHDA and SQIVND (reference sequence). The V and J ends lost 8 bases and 5 bases respectively, with 9 bases between them. CDR3 length: 11 amino acids. CDR3 coding DNA: TGTGCCAGTCAGGGTGTATATGGCTACACCTTC. The encoded protein is CASQGVYGYTF.

Here the CDR3 reads CATPGQGPYGYTF. CDR3 coding DNA: TGTGCCACCCCCGGGCAGGGCCCCTATGGCTACACCTTC. This sequence joins TRBV10-3 and TRBJ1-2; a weak D match, TRBD1 (5 bases). There are 13 residues in the CDR3. V was pared by 10 bases and J by 4 bases, with 16 bases between. Germline CDR1 reads ENHRY; CDR2 reads SYGVKD.

The chain is built from TRBV5-4 and TRBJ2-5, with 7 nucleotides matching TRBD2. Germline CDR1 and CDR2: SGHNT and YYREEE (reference sequence). After removal of 0 bases from V and 4 bases from J, the junction contained 12 bases not matched to a gene. There are 17 residues in the CDR3. Written as DNA, the CDR3 is TGTGCCAGCAGCTTGGGGGCGGGAGCGGGAACCCGAGAGACCCAGTACTTC. Its translation: CASSLGAGAGTRETQYF.

The rearrangement links TRBV10-3 to TRBJ1-4; TRBD1 matches 8 bases. Germline V lookup: CDR1 ENHRY, CDR2 SYGVKD. CDR3 length: 11 residues. Trimming at V came to 8 bases and at J to 11 bases, leaving 4 bases not matched to a gene. As DNA, the CDR3 is TGTGCCATCTTCGGACAGGGTAAACTGTTTTTT. Translation: CAIFGQGKLFF.

The chain joins TRBV7-9 to TRBJ2-5; D might be TRBD2 (7 bases). V lost 0 bases and J lost 5, with 10 bases in between. The CDR3 spans 14 residues. The germline V gene has CDR1 SEHNR and CDR2 FQNEAQ (reference sequence). CDR3 nucleotide sequence: TGTGCCAGCAGCTTAGCGGGGGGGCCCGAGACCCAGTACTTC. Translated: CASSLAGGPETQYF. The full variable domain, completed using reference TRBV7-9 and TRBJ2-5, is DTGVSQNPRHKITKRGQNVTFRCDPISEHNRLYWYRQTLGQGPEFLTYFQNEAQLEKSRLLSDRFSAERPKGSFSTLEIQRTEQGDSAMYLCASSLAGGPETQYFGPGTRLLVL.

This clone was picked up a small number of times. The chain couples TRBV7-2 to TRBJ1-2; 11 bases line up with TRBD1. The CDR3 is 14 residues long. The V gene end was trimmed by 3 bases and the J gene end by 8 bases; junction bases not matched to a gene: 5. CDR1 is SGHTA and CDR2 is FQGNSA in the germline V gene. CDR3 region: CASSLGTGGRGYTF. CDR3 nucleotide sequence: TGTGCCAGCAGCTTGGGGACAGGGGGAAGAGGCTACACCTTC.

V and J are TRBV9 and TRBJ2-7, with 13 bases identical to TRBD2. CDR3 size: 15 residues. Germline-derived CDR1 and CDR2 are SGDLS and YYNGEE. The ends lost 2 bases at V and 3 bases at J; junction bases unmatched: 2. This chain's CDR3 is CASSVGLAGNYEQYF. Written as DNA, the CDR3 is TGTGCCAGCAGCGTGGGACTAGCGGGGAACTACGAGCAGTACTTC.